The rows below give T cell receptor beta chains drawn from one sample of a study of T-cell memory formation after mild COVID-19. TCRdb reprocessed the 5' RACE reads via MiXCR and lists one record per CDR3 protein. The sample yields roughly 350,000 distinct CDR3 sequences, 25% to 30% seen once. The sequenced material came from PBMCs or a T cell subset sorted from them (not recorded which). All receptors come from an adult woman who had mild COVID-19 (a few samples of this study predate the infection). Cell type and time point are not known. Each CDR3 is given with its conserved first and last residue. A D gene is named only where the DNA matches it firmly. Clone size is stated in some rows and not others, as once, few, many or a class when expanded.

>TRBJ1-2|few|NA|TRBV24-1
TGTGCCACCAGTGGACCCGAGGCAGGGATGCCTAACTATGGCTACACCTTC
CATSGPEAGMPNYGYTF
>TRBJ2-7|NA|NA|TRBV19
TGTGCCAGTAGTGCTCCCGCCCGGGGCTCCTACGAGCAGTACTTC
CASSAPARGSYEQYF
>TRBJ2-7|NA|NA|TRBV6-5
TGTGCCAGCAGTTACGGACCCGGGGGACTCTCCTACGAGCAGTACTTC
CASSYGPGGLSYEQYF
>TRBJ1-5|NA|TRBD1|TRBV7-2
TGTGCCAGCAGCAGGGGACAGAATAGCAATCAGCCCCAGCATTTT
CASSRGQNSNQPQHF
>TRBJ2-3|NA|NA|TRBV29-1
TGCAGCGGCAGAAGCACAGATACGCAGTATTTT
CSGRSTDTQYF
>TRBJ2-3|NA|TRBD1|TRBV18
TGTGCCAGCTCACCTGGGACAGGGAACACAGATACGCAGTATTTT
CASSPGTGNTDTQYF
>TRBJ2-3|NA|NA|TRBV30
TGTGCCTGGAGCCACCCCACAGATACGCAGTATTTT
CAWSHPTDTQYF
>TRBJ2-1|NA|TRBD2|TRBV7-2
TGTGCCAGCAGCTTAGTCAATCTAGCGGGAGAGAATGAGCAGTTCTTC
CASSLVNLAGENEQFF
>TRBJ1-2|NA|NA|TRBV6-6
TGTGCCAGCAGTTACTCGCCGGGTCCGGGAGGACCCTATGGCTACACCTTC
CASSYSPGPGGPYGYTF
>TRBJ2-7|NA|TRBD1|TRBV6-5
TGTGCCAGCAGTGCGGCAGGGGGCGACGAGCAGTACTTC
CASSAAGGDEQYF
>TRBJ1-2|NA|NA|TRBV30
TGTGCCTGGAGCACAGGCAACTATGGCTACACCTTC
CAWSTGNYGYTF
>TRBJ2-3|NA|NA|TRBV28
TGTGCCAGCAGTTTGCAGGGTCGATACACAGATACGCAGTATTTT
CASSLQGRYTDTQYF
>TRBJ2-7|NA|NA|TRBV6-5
TGTGCCAGCAAGCCGGGAAGCTCCTACGAGCAGTACTTC
CASKPGSSYEQYF
>TRBJ2-1|NA|NA|TRBV20-1
TGCAGTGCTAGGTCCCCTACCGGGGGGCACAATGAGCAGTTCTTC
CSARSPTGGHNEQFF
>TRBJ2-5|few|NA|TRBV5-3
TGTGCCAGAAGCTTATGGTCCCCGCAAGAGACCCAGTACTTC
CARSLWSPQETQYF
>TRBJ2-7|few|TRBD1|TRBV28
TGTGCCAGCAGTCCCACGGGACAGGGGGCTCTCTACGAGCAGTACTTC
CASSPTGQGALYEQYF
>TRBJ2-2|NA|TRBD2|TRBV15
TGTGCCACCAGCGCCGGGACGGGAGGGACCGGGGAGCTGTTTTTT
CATSAGTGGTGELFF
>TRBJ2-3|few|NA|TRBV6-5
TGTGCCAGCAGGGCCGGGACGTTTACCACAGATACGCAGTATTTT
CASRAGTFTTDTQYF
>TRBJ2-2|few|TRBD1|TRBV6-5
TGTGCCAGCAGTTACGCAACAGGGGGTTCCGGGGAGCTGTTTTTT
CASSYATGGSGELFF
>TRBJ2-7|NA|NA|TRBV6-5
TGTGCCAGCAGTTACTCGCGAAGGGCCTACGAGCAGTACTTC
CASSYSRRAYEQYF
>TRBJ2-5|NA|TRBD2|TRBV29-1
TGCAGCGTCGGACTAGCGGGGGGGCTAGAGACCCAGTACTTC
CSVGLAGGLETQYF
>TRBJ2-5|few|TRBD2|TRBV30
TGTGCCTGGGGACTAGCGGGAGGAGAGACCCAGTACTTC
CAWGLAGGETQYF
>TRBJ2-5|NA|NA|TRBV27
TGTGCCAGCAGTTTCAGTAGCGACCAAGAGACCCAGTACTTC
CASSFSSDQETQYF
>TRBJ2-3|many|TRBD1|TRBV29-1
TGCAGCGTTGGACAGGGGTACCTTAGCACAGATACGCAGTATTTT
CSVGQGYLSTDTQYF
>TRBJ1-1|NA|NA|TRBV7-9
TGTGCCAGCAGCTTGGGATATGAAGCTTTCTTT
CASSLGYEAFF
>TRBJ2-5|NA|NA|TRBV14
TGTGCCAGCAGCTACACTCTTCACGAGACCCAGTACTTC
CASSYTLHETQYF
>TRBJ2-6|NA|NA|TRBV13
TGTGCCAGCAGTCAAGGGGGGGGGCCCAACGTCCTGACTTTC
CASSQGGGPNVLTF
>TRBJ2-2|NA|NA|TRBV5-6
TGTGCCAGCAGCCAGGTCCGCGGTTACACCGGGGAGCTGTTTTTT
CASSQVRGYTGELFF
>TRBJ2-7|few|NA|TRBV21-1
TGTGCCAGCAGCAATCTGGGCGGGTCTACCTACGAGCAGTACTTC
CASSNLGGSTYEQYF
>TRBJ2-7|NA|NA|TRBV21-1
TGTGCCAGCAGCAAAGGGCAGAGCTCCTACGAGCAGTACTTC
CASSKGQSSYEQYF
>TRBJ2-7|NA|NA|TRBV7-6
TGTGCCAGCAGCCTTACAGGGCCCTTAACCTACGAGCAGTACTTC
CASSLTGPLTYEQYF
>TRBJ1-1|many|NA|TRBV2
TGTGCCAGCAGTACAGGTGGGAACACTGAAGCTTTCTTT
CASSTGGNTEAFF
>TRBJ2-3|many|NA|TRBV9
TGTGCCAGCAGCCCCGTCGGGGGGCTACGGGGCACAGATACGCAGTATTTT
CASSPVGGLRGTDTQYF
>TRBJ2-7|NA|TRBD2|TRBV12-5
TGTGCTAGTGGTTTGGAGCCCCGGGGTAGCGGGAGCCATTGGCCGCAGTACTTC
CASGLEPRGSGSHWPQYF
>TRBJ2-5|few|NA|TRBV7-2
TGTGCCAGCAGCCCAGGGCCAGTACAAGAGACCCAGTACTTC
CASSPGPVQETQYF
>TRBJ2-1|few|NA|TRBV15
TGTGCCACCAGCAGAGATCCCCCGGGAAGCTATTACAATGAGCAGTTCTTC
CATSRDPPGSYYNEQFF
>TRBJ2-3|NA|TRBD2|TRBV12-3/TRBV12-4
TGTGCCAGCACTCTAGCGGGGGGGTTTACAGATACGCAGTATTTT
CASTLAGGFTDTQYF
>TRBJ1-4|NA|NA|TRBV6-5
TGTGCCAGCAGTACCAAACTAGGAGGCGATGAAAAACTGTTTTTT
CASSTKLGGDEKLFF
>TRBJ1-2|many|NA|TRBV4-3
TGCGCCAGCAGCCAAACTCGGGGGGAATGGAGCTATGGCTACACCTTC
CASSQTRGEWSYGYTF
>TRBJ2-3|NA|NA|TRBV4-1
TGCGCCAGCAGCCCCCAGGATCCGGGTACAGATACGCAGTATTTT
CASSPQDPGTDTQYF
>TRBJ2-1|few|TRBD2|TRBV7-2
TGTGCCAGCAGCTTAGGCCTAGCGGCCTTCGCCTACAATGAGCAGTTCTTC
CASSLGLAAFAYNEQFF
>TRBJ1-1|NA|NA|TRBV20-1
TGCAGTGCTAGTCAGGTCGGGGGGCTGAACACTGAAGCTTTCTTT
CSASQVGGLNTEAFF
>TRBJ1-6|NA|NA|TRBV27
TGTGCCAGCAGTTTACAGGCAGGAGGTATAGGTTCACCCCTCCACTTT
CASSLQAGGIGSPLHF
>TRBJ1-1|NA|NA|TRBV6-5
TGTGCCAGCAGCCGGACTAGCGGGGGGTCCGCGGCTTTCTTT
CASSRTSGGSAAFF
>TRBJ1-1|few|NA|TRBV6-5
TGTGCCAGCAGTTCTCCACAGGAGGGATTCTTTGAAGCTTTCTTT
CASSSPQEGFFEAFF
>TRBJ2-3|NA|NA|TRBV27
TGTGCCAGCAGTTCCCCCCGCCGGGAGCGCACAGATACGCAGTATTTT
CASSSPRRERTDTQYF
>TRBJ2-5|NA|NA|TRBV4-1
TGCGCCAGCAGCCAAGGACGGGCGATCCAAGAGACCCAGTACTTC
CASSQGRAIQETQYF